The clone carrying this T cell receptor (beta chain) was observed a single time. The CDR3 has 15 amino acids. V lost 2 bases to trimming and J lost 5 bases; unmatched junction nucleotides: 6. CDR1 and CDR2 from the germline V gene are SGHTA and FQGNSA. This specimen belongs to a study of PD-L1 blockade in urothelial cancer. Study background: Patients began atezolizumab, 1,200 mg intravenously every 3 weeks, in the mid-2010s.

Stated time point: pretreatment peripheral blood. Data came from immunoSEQ multiplex PCR; TCRdb stores just in-frame clones and leaves some out. Counted here are about 72,000 clones, 85% to 90% occurring once; the ten biggest clones make up 4.5% to 5%. The V and J genes are TRBV7-2 and TRBJ2-5, with TRBD1 matching 9 bases. The receptor's source is a man aged 65-85 years with urothelial cancer. The sample consisted of PBMCs, taken around atezolizumab (anti-PD-L1) treatment. CDR3 sequence reads: CASSLRGTGRETQYF. The CDR3 nucleotides are TGTGCCAGCAGCTTAAGGGGGACAGGGCGGGAGACCCAGTACTTC.